These 14 T cell receptor beta chains were all obtained from the same sample, sequenced in a study of shared clonotypes between healthy human individuals. TCRdb's copy holds only in-frame clones and misses some; the assay was immunoSEQ multiplex PCR. The repertoire holds roughly 220,000 clones, with approximately 70% as singletons. The sequencing input was memory CD4+ T cells sorted from blood. The subset: CD45RA-negative fraction. The source of these receptors is a man aged 25 to 45 in good health.

The rearrangement joins TRBV5-1 to TRBJ2-5; a weak D match, TRBD1 (6 bases). This CDR3 is built from 14 residues. CDR1 and CDR2 from the germline V gene are SGHRS and YFSETQ. Trimming left V 7 bases short and J 5 bases short, with 18 bases between. The CDR3 here is CASRYGAGEETQYF. The CDR3 DNA sequence: TGCGCCAGCCGCTACGGGGCAGGGGAGGAGACCCAGTACTTC.

This clone occurred a few times. The chain recombines TRBV6-4 with TRBJ2-3; 9 nucleotides line up with TRBD2. The V segment lost 3 bases and the J segment 11 bases; nucleotides outside the gene matches: 6. The germline V gene has CDR1 MRHNA and CDR2 SNTAGT. This CDR3 contains 13 residues. In DNA, the CDR3 is TGTGCCAGCAGTGAGGAGGCTAGCGGGATGCAGTATTTT. Protein sequence: CASSEEASGMQYF.

This clone has just a few counts. This chain links TRBV2 with TRBJ2-1, with unresolved D. This CDR3 comprises 10 residues. Deletions cut 6 bases from V and 7 bases from J, with 4 bases between. Per germline, CDR1 SNHLY and CDR2 FYNNEI. CDR3 in amino acids: CASRKNEQFF. The CDR3 DNA is TGTGCCAGCAGGAAGAATGAGCAGTTCTTC.

The chain employs TRBV5-1 and TRBJ2-5; D remains unclear. The CDR3 is 14 amino acids. V lost 1 base and J 5 bases, leaving 12 bases between the germline ends. CDR1 is SGHRS, CDR2 YFSETQ, per germline. The CDR3 coding sequence is TGCGCCAGCAGCTTGATTCAAGTCAAGGAGACCCAGTACTTC. Protein product: CASSLIQVKETQYF.

The chain recombines TRBV5-1 with TRBJ2-2, with D hard to call. CDR3 length: 14 residues. Germline-derived CDR1 and CDR2 are SGHRS and YFSETQ. V dropped 6 bases and J dropped 2 bases, with 11 bases sitting between them. CDR3 nucleotides: TGCGCCAGCATTTACGGGCCTAACACCGGGGAGCTGTTTTTT. This sequence encodes CASIYGPNTGELFF.

In this sample, this clone turned up a few times. V and J are TRBV6-1 and TRBJ1-4, with D unclear. CDR3 length: 11 amino acids. The germline V gene encodes CDR1 MNHNS and CDR2 SASEGT. The ends were cut back, 6 bases at V and 11 bases at J, with 10 bases in the middle. In nucleotides, the CDR3 is TGTGCCAGCAGCTCCCCCGGGAAACTGTTTTTT. Translating it yields CASSSPGKLFF.

CDR3 loop: CASQAGVGTQYF. The DNA for the CDR3 is TGTGCCAGTCAAGCGGGAGTGGGGACCCAGTACTTC. The chain joins TRBV7-2 to TRBJ2-5, with TRBD2 identical over 8 bases. Germline assignment: CDR1 SGHTA and CDR2 FQGNSA. V dropped 9 bases and J dropped 7; count of bases not matched to a gene: 7. The CDR3 has 12 residues.

The chain joins TRBV5-1 to TRBJ1-1; D is ambiguous. V lost 3 bases, J lost 6 bases, and 18 bases lay in between. The germline gives CDR1 SGHRS, CDR2 YFSETQ. This CDR3 contains 15 residues. The CDR3: CASSSGRRSLPEAFF. CDR3 in DNA: TGCGCCAGCAGCTCTGGACGGAGGAGCCTACCTGAAGCTTTCTTT.

The CDR3 protein is CASSTPGATGQPQHF. The CDR3 DNA follows: TGTGCCAGCAGCACACCGGGGGCTACGGGTCAGCCCCAGCATTTT. The chain is built from TRBV7-2 and TRBJ1-5; D is possibly TRBD1 (6 bases). There are 15 residues in the CDR3. Germline CDR1 SGHTA, CDR2 FQGNSA. V was cut by 5 bases and J by 6 bases, with 17 bases left in between.

This clone was counted between two and nine times. The chain recombines TRBV6-6 with TRBJ2-7; 8 nucleotides match TRBD1. Unmatched junction bases numbered 10, after V lost 11 bases and J lost 4 bases. Germline CDR1 and CDR2: MNHNY and SVGAGI (reference sequence). This CDR3 region has 13 residues. This CDR3 reads CAAMDRVRYEQYF. The DNA for the CDR3 is TGTGCCGCGATGGACAGGGTTCGGTACGAGCAGTACTTC.

The chain recombines TRBV15 with TRBJ1-5; no definite D call. Germline-derived CDR1 and CDR2 are LNHNV and YYDKDF (reference sequence). V was clipped by 5 bases and J by 2 bases, with 13 bases between them. The CDR3 has 15 amino acids. DNA of the CDR3: TGTGCCACCAGCCTCGGGAGGGCAGGCAATCAGCCCCAGCATTTT. Encoded protein: CATSLGRAGNQPQHF.

The chain couples TRBV5-1 to TRBJ1-4; perhaps TRBD1 as D (5 bases). The CDR3 spans 15 residues. V lost 4 bases, J lost 3 bases, and 13 bases lay in between. The germline V gene encodes CDR1 SGHRS and CDR2 YFSETQ. The CDR3 loop reads CASSLPGRSNEKLFF. The CDR3 DNA is TGCGCCAGCAGCCTACCGGGACGGTCTAATGAAAAACTGTTTTTT.

The chain recombines TRBV7-9 with TRBJ1-5; the D gene is possibly TRBD1 (6 bases). Looked up from germline, CDR1 is SEHNR and CDR2 is FQNEAQ (reference sequence). The CDR3 consists of 13 residues. Between the trimmed V and J ends, which lost 3 bases and 4 bases, there was a span of 7 bases. DNA of the CDR3: TGTGCCAGCAGCTTTACAGGGAATCAGCCCCAGCATTTT. Translated: CASSFTGNQPQHF.

CDR3 coding DNA: TGTGCCAGCAGTCCACTAGATTTCGGCACAGATACGCAGTATTTT. This sequence encodes CASSPLDFGTDTQYF. The V call is TRBV28, the J call TRBJ2-3, with a tentative D call TRBD2 (5 bases). Germline V gene sequence: CDR1 MDHEN, CDR2 SYDVKM. The V gene lost 5 bases and the J gene lost 1 base, with 13 bases spanning the gap. The CDR3 consists of 15 residues.